What follows are 7 T cell receptor beta chains derived from one specimen sequenced in a study of regulatory T cells in long-lasting Graves disease. CDR3 regions were amplified by Arm-PCR using iRepertoire HTBI primers to build TCR beta libraries. TCRdb used MiXCR to reprocess the multiplex PCR reads, holding one entry per CDR3 protein. The table records roughly 420,000 distinct CDR3 sequences, roughly a sixth of them present only once. Stated time point: newly diagnosed GD, antithyroid drugs for less than 3 months. Scientists built the TCR library using RNA that was extracted from PBMCs. Sequenced material: peripheral blood mononuclear cells (PBMCs), taken at new diagnosis, from a patient treated with antithyroid drugs. Receptors were obtained from a female donor with Graves disease.

This clonotype has just a few counts. This CDR3 reads CASSYHSTGELFF. CDR3 bases: TGTGCCAGCAGCTACCACAGCACCGGGGAGCTGTTTTTT. The rearrangement links TRBV11-3 to TRBJ2-2, with D unresolved. Between the trimmed V and J ends, which lost 4 bases and 4 bases, there was a span of 7 bases. CDR3 size: 13 residues. Germline V gene sequence: CDR1 SGHNT, CDR2 YENEEA.

This clonotype occurred many times. The chain employs TRBV12-3 or TRBV12-4 and TRBJ1-2; no clear D. The V gene lost 5 bases and the J gene lost 8 bases, with 18 bases spanning the gap. The CDR3 has 14 amino acids. CDR3 sequence: CASSTRRGLGGYTF. CDR3 coding DNA: TGTGCCAGCAGTACTCGGAGAGGGCTGGGCGGCTACACCTTC.

This clonotype was seen many times. V is TRBV28 and J is TRBJ2-4; possibly TRBD2 for D (7 bases). There are 14 residues in the CDR3. Germline CDR1 and CDR2: MDHEN and SYDVKM. Between the trimmed V and J ends, which lost 6 bases and 2 bases, there was a span of 11 bases. The CDR3 DNA sequence: TGTGCCAGCAGCCCCGGGGGGCCCAAAAACATTCAGTACTTC. Its protein is CASSPGGPKNIQYF. The entire variable domain, with the rest obtained from reference TRBV28 and TRBJ2-4, is as follows: DVKVTQSSRYLVKRTGEKVFLECVQDMDHENMFWYRQDPGLGLRLIYFSYDVKMKEKGDIPEGYSVSREKKERFSLILESASTNQTSMYLCASSPGGPKNIQYFGAGTRLSVL.

This rearrangement joins TRBV2 to TRBJ2-1, with a tentative D call TRBD1 (6 bases). CDR1 and CDR2 from the germline V gene are SNHLY and FYNNEI. V was pared by 6 bases and J by 3 bases, with 12 bases between. The CDR3 covers 14 residues. The CDR3 bases are TGTGCCAGCAGCTCCGGGACATACTACAATGAGCAGTTCTTC. Protein sequence: CASSSGTYYNEQFF. The complete variable domain, with remaining parts taken from reference TRBV2 and TRBJ2-1, reads EPEVTQTPSHQVTQMGQEVILRCVPISNHLYFYWYRQILGQKVEFLVSFYNNEISEKSEIFDDQFSVERPDGSNFTLKIRSTKLEDSAMYFCASSSGTYYNEQFFGPGTRLTVL.

Ten or more counts support this clonotype. The chain employs TRBV29-1 and TRBJ1-2, with D perhaps matching TRBD1 (5 bases). This CDR3 is 13 amino acids long. Germline loops: CDR1 SQVTM, CDR2 ANQGSEA. The V and J ends lost 4 bases and 8 bases respectively, with 17 bases between them. CDR3 in DNA: TGCAGCGTTGTTTTGGGTAGGGGCGACGGCTACACCTTC. Its protein product is CSVVLGRGDGYTF.

This clonotype was seen ten or more times. The chain links TRBV24-1 to TRBJ2-7, with 9 bases identical to TRBD1. The CDR3 totals 16 residues. V was clipped by 5 bases and J by 1 base; unmatched bases: 8. From germline, CDR1 is KGHDR and CDR2 SFDVKD. CDR3 residues: CATSALSGTGSYEQYF. The CDR3 DNA sequence: TGTGCCACCAGTGCGCTATCCGGGACAGGGTCCTACGAGCAGTACTTC.

CDR3 amino acids: CATSDPRASDTQYF. CDR3 DNA: TGTGCCACCAGTGATCCCCGAGCTAGCGATACGCAGTATTTT. This sequence joins TRBV24-1 and TRBJ2-3; D is perhaps TRBD2 (5 bases). V was pared by 3 bases and J by 6 bases, with 12 bases between. This CDR3 region has 14 residues. Germline assignment: CDR1 KGHDR and CDR2 SFDVKD.